This T cell receptor beta chain was profiled in a study of blood T cell repertoires in COVID-19 (dated by TCRdb to about 2020). Regarding the study in general: Samples covering the acute and convalescent phases of COVID-19 were provided by collaborators in the United States, Italy and Spain. The material from the prospective study consisted of cDNA or gDNA derived from T cells, B-cell-depleted T cells, or PBMCs. Where HLA class I and class II types were available, the types were taken from metadata supplied by the sample provider, not from assay-based typing. Sample metadata almost always included a de-identified subject ID, COVID-19 status, age in years and sex. The dataset comprised deeply sampled blood TCRbeta repertoires from subjects exposed to, actively infected with, or recovered from COVID-19. A freely available public database, intended as a resource for researchers studying the immune response to SARS-CoV-2, is where the repertoires were released. The samples were drawn from the first 160 participants of the ongoing ImmuneRACE study and from 1,254 subjects provided by 6 global collaborators. Overall study outcomes, separate from this receptor: The amount of clinical and demographic metadata varied by source and participant and was provided uncurated.

CDR1 LNHDA and CDR2 SQIVND are derived from the germline V gene (reference sequence). The trim is 3 bases for V and 6 bases for J, with a gap of 18 bases between the germline ends. From cysteine to phenylalanine, the CDR3 is 15 amino acids long. Left in the record is the CDR3 DNA by itself, 45 bases read in frame from the first base. In the prospective study, participants were about 18 to 100 years old, resided in about two dozen geographic areas of the United States, and were enrolled through a virtual design. To assign participants to cohorts, the prospective study relied on clinical history that participants themselves reported in a screening survey and a study questionnaire. Exposed participants had been in contact with someone with a PCR-confirmed or clinician-diagnosed COVID-19 case within 2 weeks of study entry. Mobile phlebotomists in the prospective study collected whole blood, serum and a nasopharyngeal or oropharyngeal swab from every participant. Participants in the prospective study had the option to provide additional blood draws and questionnaires over a 2-month period. Before DNA extraction, prospective study blood samples were shipped either frozen or at room temperature.

On this clone itself: The target of this receptor is not known. No base quality values were provided; no much bigger clone lies one nucleotide off.

TCRbeta CDR3 regions were amplified from genomic DNA using the immunoSEQ Assay, a bias-controlled multiplex PCR. From the authors' description of their analysis: The number of nucleated cells in each sample was estimated from the amplification of reference gene primers within the assay. To quantify the absolute abundance of each unique TCRbeta CDR3 rearrangement, sequence reads were collapsed and filtered. For each sample, productive Simpson clonality was calculated as the square root of Simpson's diversity index over productive rearrangements. TCRdb's version of the immuneACCESS table is confined to in-frame rearrangements and falls short of the full clone set. An unresolved V gene accounts for under half of the shortfall where checked; the remainder is of unknown origin. The V and J calls and clone size were taken over from that table, and D and trimming were inferred from the DNA. The table for this sample lists about 220,000 clones; around 89% of them were counted only once. In total, the top ten clones hold more than 12% of the sample.

This receptor was identified in a man aged 30 to 45 who had been exposed to COVID-19. The V and J segments used are TRBV19 and TRBJ2-7; TRBD1 is possibly the D segment (6 matching bases). The source material was PBMCs or T cells enriched from blood (not recorded which). The CDR3 region has the sequence CASSMYNLDSSEQYF. At the DNA level, the sequence is TGTGCCAGTAGTATGTATAACTTGGACAGCTCCGAGCAGTACTTC. The reference TRBV19 and TRBJ2-7 proteins fill in what lies around the CDR3, so the full variable domain reads DGGITQSPKYLFRKEGQNVTLSCEQNLNHDAMYWYRQDPGQGLRLIYYSQIVNDFQKGDIAEGYSVSREKKESFPLTVTSAQKNPTAFYLCASSMYNLDSSEQYFGPGTRLTVT.